The rows below give T cell receptor beta chains drawn from one sample of a study of CD8 T cells in Susac syndrome. Each CDR3 protein is one row after TCRdb ran MiXCR on the immunoSEQ multiplex PCR reads. The table includes just over 300,000 distinct CDR3 sequences, 92% detected once. Sequencing used CD4+ T cells from PBMCs. Every receptor here comes from a human donor with multiple sclerosis. CDR3s include the opening cysteine and the closing phenylalanine or tryptophan. Each record gives: CDR3 protein, CDR3 DNA, V gene, J gene, D gene, clone size. A D gene is named only where the DNA matches it firmly. Size is omitted from some rows. Given values are once, few, many or a class for expanded clones.

CALGGKGRTDTQYF,TGTGCCCTGGGGGGGAAGGGTCGCACAGATACGCAGTATTTT,TRBV30,TRBJ2-3,TRBD2,.
CASRRTRSKQFF,TGTGCCAGCAGGAGGACTCGATCTAAGCAGTTCTTC,TRBV13,TRBJ2-1,.,once
CASSSNPTGMEDGTIYF,TGTGCCAGCAGCTCCAACCCAACCGGGATGGAGGACGGCACCATATATTTT,TRBV6-1,TRBJ1-3,.,.
CAWSRDRVNTIYF,TGTGCCTGGAGCCGGGACAGGGTAAACACCATATATTTT,TRBV30,TRBJ1-3,TRBD1,few
CASSEYSGQETQYF,TGTGCCAGCAGTGAATATAGCGGTCAAGAGACCCAGTACTTC,TRBV2,TRBJ2-5,.,.
CSARPLAGADTQYF,TGCAGTGCTAGACCCCTAGCGGGAGCAGATACGCAGTATTTT,TRBV20-1,TRBJ2-3,TRBD2,.
CATSDPAGYTF,TGTGCCACCAGTGACCCGGCGGGCTACACCTTC,TRBV24-1,TRBJ1-2,.,.
CSARAPLGNTEAFF,TGCAGTGCTAGAGCTCCACTGGGGAACACTGAAGCTTTCTTT,TRBV20-1,TRBJ1-1,.,.
CASSQDPETPEAFF,TGTGCCAGCAGCCAAGATCCTGAGACACCCGAAGCTTTCTTT,TRBV3-1,TRBJ1-1,.,once
CASSPGGPYGYTF,TGTGCCAGCAGCCCCGGGGGGCCCTATGGCTACACCTTC,TRBV7-2,TRBJ1-2,.,.
CASSKVGQPQHF,TGTGCCAGCAGCAAAGTGGGCCAGCCCCAGCATTTT,TRBV21-1,TRBJ1-5,.,.
CASSLRGGRGYEQYF,TGTGCCAGCAGTCTCCGTGGCGGGAGAGGGTACGAGCAGTACTTC,TRBV6-5,TRBJ2-7,TRBD2,.
CASSSQGFQPQHF,TGTGCCAGCAGCTCACAGGGATTTCAGCCCCAGCATTTT,TRBV12-3/TRBV12-4,TRBJ1-5,.,once
CASSVHTRGTGELFF,TGTGCCAGCAGCGTCCACACCAGGGGAACCGGGGAGCTGTTTTTT,TRBV9,TRBJ2-2,.,.
CASSPSGGTIYEQYF,TGTGCCAGCAGTCCCTCGGGGGGGACGATCTACGAGCAGTACTTC,TRBV12-3/TRBV12-4,TRBJ2-7,TRBD2,.
CATSDPGGPGDTQYF,TGTGCCACCAGTGATCCGGGGGGGCCCGGAGATACGCAGTATTTT,TRBV24-1,TRBJ2-3,TRBD2,.
CSAPEGDDYGYTF,TGCAGTGCTCCCGAAGGGGATGACTATGGCTACACCTTC,TRBV20-1,TRBJ1-2,.,.
CASSSDRTDTEAFF,TGTGCCAGCAGCTCGGACCGTACAGACACTGAAGCTTTCTTT,TRBV11-1,TRBJ1-1,.,.